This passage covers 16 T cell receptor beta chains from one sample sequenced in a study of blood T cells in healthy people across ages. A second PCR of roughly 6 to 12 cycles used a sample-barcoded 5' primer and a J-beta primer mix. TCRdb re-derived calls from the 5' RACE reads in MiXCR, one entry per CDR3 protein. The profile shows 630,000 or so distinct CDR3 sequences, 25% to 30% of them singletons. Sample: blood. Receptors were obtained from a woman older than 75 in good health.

CDR3 DNA: TGTGCCTGGAGTGCGAGCGGGGGGGTCTATGAGCAGTACTTC. This translates into CAWSASGGVYEQYF. The chain employs TRBV30 and TRBJ2-7; 10 bases line up with TRBD2. The CDR3 is 14 amino acids. CDR1 is GTSNPN and CDR2 is SVGIG in the germline V gene (reference sequence). V dropped 1 base and J dropped 7; count of bases not matched to a gene: 7.

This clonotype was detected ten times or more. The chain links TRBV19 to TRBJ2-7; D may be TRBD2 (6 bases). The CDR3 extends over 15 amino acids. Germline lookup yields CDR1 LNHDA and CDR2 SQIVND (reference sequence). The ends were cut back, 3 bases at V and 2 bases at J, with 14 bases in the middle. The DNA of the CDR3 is TGTGCCAGTAGTATCGGAGGGGAGGCGGCCTACGAGCAGTACTTC. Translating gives CASSIGGEAAYEQYF.

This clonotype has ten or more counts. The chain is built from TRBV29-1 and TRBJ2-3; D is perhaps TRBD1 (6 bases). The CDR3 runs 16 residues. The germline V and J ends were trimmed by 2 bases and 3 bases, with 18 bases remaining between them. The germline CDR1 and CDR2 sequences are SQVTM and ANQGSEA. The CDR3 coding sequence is TGCAGCGTTGAAACATGGCAGGGGACCCTTACAGATACGCAGTATTTT. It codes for CSVETWQGTLTDTQYF.

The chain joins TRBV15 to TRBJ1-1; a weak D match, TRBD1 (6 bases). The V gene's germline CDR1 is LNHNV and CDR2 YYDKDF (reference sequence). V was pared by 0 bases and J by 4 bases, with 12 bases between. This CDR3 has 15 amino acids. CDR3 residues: CATSREGAKSTEAFF. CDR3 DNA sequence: TGTGCCACCAGCAGAGAGGGGGCGAAAAGCACTGAAGCTTTCTTT.

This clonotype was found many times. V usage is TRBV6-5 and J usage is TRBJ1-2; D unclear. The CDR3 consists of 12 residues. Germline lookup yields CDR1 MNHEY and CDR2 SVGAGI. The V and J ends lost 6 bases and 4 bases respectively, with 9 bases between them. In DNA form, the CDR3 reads TGTGCCAGCAGCCAAAAACCCTATGGCTACACCTTC. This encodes CASSQKPYGYTF.

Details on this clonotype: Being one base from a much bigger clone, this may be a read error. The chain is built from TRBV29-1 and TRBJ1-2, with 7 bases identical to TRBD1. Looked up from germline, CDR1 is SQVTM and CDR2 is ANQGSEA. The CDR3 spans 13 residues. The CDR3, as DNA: TGCAGCGTACTGGACGCAGGGGGATCTGGCCACACCTTC. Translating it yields CSVLDAGGSGHTF.

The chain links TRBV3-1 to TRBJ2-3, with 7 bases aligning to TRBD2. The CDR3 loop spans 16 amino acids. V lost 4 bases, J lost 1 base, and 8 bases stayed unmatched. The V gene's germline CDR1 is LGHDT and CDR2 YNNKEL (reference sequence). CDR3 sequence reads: CASSLARAGGTDTQYF. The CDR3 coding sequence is TGTGCCAGCAGCCTCGCCCGGGCGGGGGGCACAGATACGCAGTATTTT.

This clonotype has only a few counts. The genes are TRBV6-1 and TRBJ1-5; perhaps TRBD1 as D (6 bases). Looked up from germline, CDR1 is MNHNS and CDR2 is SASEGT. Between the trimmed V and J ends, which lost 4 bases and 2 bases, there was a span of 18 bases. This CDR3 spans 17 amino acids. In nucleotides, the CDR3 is TGTGCCAGCAGTGCCATTTTCGGACAGCAACGCAATCAGCCCCAGCATTTT. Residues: CASSAIFGQQRNQPQHF.

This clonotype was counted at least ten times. For the CDR3, the DNA is TGTGCCAGCAGCGTCACAGGGTCGAGGGGTGAAAAACTGTTTTTT. Protein sequence: CASSVTGSRGEKLFF. This chain links TRBV9 with TRBJ1-4; D might be TRBD1 (6 bases). The CDR3 length is 15 residues. V lost 2 bases and J 7 bases, leaving 15 bases between the germline ends. Germline V lookup: CDR1 SGDLS, CDR2 YYNGEE.

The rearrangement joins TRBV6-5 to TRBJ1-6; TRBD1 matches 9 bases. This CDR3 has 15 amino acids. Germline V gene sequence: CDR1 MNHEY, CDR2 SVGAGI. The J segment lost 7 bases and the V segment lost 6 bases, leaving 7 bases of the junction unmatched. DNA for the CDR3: TGTGCCAGCAGGCTTACGGACAGGGGCAATTCACCCCTCCACTTT. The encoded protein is CASRLTDRGNSPLHF.

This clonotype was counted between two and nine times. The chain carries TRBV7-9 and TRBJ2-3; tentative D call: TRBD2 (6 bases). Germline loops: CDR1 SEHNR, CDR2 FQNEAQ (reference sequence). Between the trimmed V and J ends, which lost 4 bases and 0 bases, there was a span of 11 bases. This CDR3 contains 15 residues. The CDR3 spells CASSYLARSTDTQYF. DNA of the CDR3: TGTGCCAGCAGCTACCTAGCGAGGAGCACAGATACGCAGTATTTT.

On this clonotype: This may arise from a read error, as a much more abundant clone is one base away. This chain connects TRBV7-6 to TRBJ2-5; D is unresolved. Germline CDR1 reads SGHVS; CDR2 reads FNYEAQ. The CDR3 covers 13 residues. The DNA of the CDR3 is TGTGCCAGCAGCCGACTTATTGCAGAGACCCGGTACTTC. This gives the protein CASSRLIAETRYF. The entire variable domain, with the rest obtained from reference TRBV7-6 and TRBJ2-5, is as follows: GAGVSQSPRYKVTKRGQDVALRCDPISGHVSLYWYRQALGQGPEFLTYFNYEAQQDKSGLPNDRFSAERPEGSISTLTIQRTEQRDSAMYRCASSRLIAETRYFGPGTRLLVL.

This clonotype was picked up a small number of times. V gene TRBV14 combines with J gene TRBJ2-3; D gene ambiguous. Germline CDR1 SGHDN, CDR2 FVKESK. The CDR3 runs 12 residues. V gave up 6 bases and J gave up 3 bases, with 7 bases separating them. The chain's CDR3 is CASSQWTDTQYF. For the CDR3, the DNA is TGTGCCAGCAGTCAATGGACAGATACGCAGTATTTT.

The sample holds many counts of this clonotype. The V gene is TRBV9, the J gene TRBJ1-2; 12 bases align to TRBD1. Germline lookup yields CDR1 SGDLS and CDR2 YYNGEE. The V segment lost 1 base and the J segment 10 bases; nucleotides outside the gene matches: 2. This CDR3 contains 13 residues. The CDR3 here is CASSVRDRGPYTF. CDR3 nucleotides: TGTGCCAGCAGCGTACGGGACAGGGGGCCCTACACCTTC. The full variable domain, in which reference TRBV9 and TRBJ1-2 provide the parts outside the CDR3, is DSGVTQTPKHLITATGQRVTLRCSPRSGDLSVYWYQQSLDQGLQFLIQYYNGEERAKGNILERFSAQQFPDLHSELNLSSLELGDSALYFCASSVRDRGPYTFGSGTRLTVV.

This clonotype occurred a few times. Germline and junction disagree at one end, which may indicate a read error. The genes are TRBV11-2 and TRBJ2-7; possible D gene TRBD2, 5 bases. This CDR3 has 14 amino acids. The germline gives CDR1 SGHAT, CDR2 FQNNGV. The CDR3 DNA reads TGTGCCAGCAGCTTAGGGGCGGGCTCCTACGAGCGGTACTTC. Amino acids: CASSLGAGSYERYF.

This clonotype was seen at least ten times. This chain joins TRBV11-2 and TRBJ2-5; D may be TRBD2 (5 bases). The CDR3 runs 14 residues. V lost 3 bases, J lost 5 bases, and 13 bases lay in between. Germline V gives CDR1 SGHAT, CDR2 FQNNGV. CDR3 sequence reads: CASSLSLASETQYF. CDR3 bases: TGTGCCAGCAGCTTGAGTCTAGCCTCTGAGACCCAGTACTTC.